This T cell receptor (beta chain) originates from a study of type 1 regulatory T cells. The CDR3 is 15 residues long. Trimming shortened V by 0 bases and J by 0 bases, and 4 bases separated the two germline ends. CDR1 and CDR2 from the germline V gene are SGHRS and YFSETQ. From the reads, TCRdb called clonotypes with MiXCR, one entry per CDR3 protein. The profile shows roughly 20,000 distinct CDR3 sequences, roughly 10% of them singletons. The specimen sequenced was CD4+ T cells, either the whole sample or a sorted fraction (not recorded which). The J gene is TRBJ2-6, the V gene TRBV5-1, with no clear D. The sequence came from a human donor in good health. CDR3 region: CASSLGASGANVLTF. CDR3 coding DNA: TGCGCCAGCAGCTTGGGAGCCTCTGGGGCCAACGTCCTGACTTTC.